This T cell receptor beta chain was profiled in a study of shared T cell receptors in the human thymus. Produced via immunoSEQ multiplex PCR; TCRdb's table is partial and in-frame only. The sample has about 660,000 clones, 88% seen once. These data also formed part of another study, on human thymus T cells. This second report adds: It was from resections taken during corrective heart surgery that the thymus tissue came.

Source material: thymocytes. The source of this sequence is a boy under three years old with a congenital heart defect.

The CDR3 reads CSAPGVETQYF. The CDR3 nucleotides read TGCAGTGCTCCGGGGGTGGAGACCCAGTACTTC. The chain has TRBV20-1 and TRBJ2-5; D is possibly TRBD2 (6 bases). V was cut by 5 bases and J by 5 bases, with 9 bases left in between. CDR1 and CDR2 (germline): DFQATT, SNEGSKA (reference sequence). This CDR3 has 11 amino acids.